This T cell receptor (beta chain) was documented in a study of blood T cell repertoires in COVID-19. Germline V CDR1 and CDR2: KGHSH, LQKENI. After removal of 1 base from V and 4 bases from J, the junction contained 0 bases not matched to a gene. The CDR3 runs 13 residues. Authors' processing steps: Cell counts per sample came from amplifying reference gene primers. Assay: immunoSEQ multiplex PCR; the TCRdb copy retains only in-frame clones and omits some. The V and J calls and the clone size are those of that table, but D and trimming were determined from the DNA. The sample holds 200,000 to 250,000 clones, just under 90% seen once. People in the exposed group encountered a COVID-19 case within 2 weeks before entering the study.

The V gene is TRBV18, the J gene TRBJ1-2; 7 bases agree with TRBD1. The source is a man aged 50-59 years who had been exposed to COVID-19. The sample consisted of PBMCs or T cells enriched from blood (not recorded which). CDR3 loop: CASSPQGAYGYTF. The DNA for the CDR3 is TGTGCCAGCTCACCACAGGGGGCCTATGGCTACACCTTC.